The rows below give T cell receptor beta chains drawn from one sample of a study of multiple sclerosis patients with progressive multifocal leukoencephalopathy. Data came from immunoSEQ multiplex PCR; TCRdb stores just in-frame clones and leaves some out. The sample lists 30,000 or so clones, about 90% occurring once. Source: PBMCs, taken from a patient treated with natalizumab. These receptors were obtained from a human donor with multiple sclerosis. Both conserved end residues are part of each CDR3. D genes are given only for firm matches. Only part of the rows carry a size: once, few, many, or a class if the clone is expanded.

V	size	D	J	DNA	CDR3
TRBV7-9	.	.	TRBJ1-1	TGTGCCAGCAGGCCGATCGAGGGCACTGAAGCTTTCTTT	CASRPIEGTEAFF
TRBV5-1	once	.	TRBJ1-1	TGCGCCAGCAGCCCCCTAATGAACACTGAAGCTTTCTTT	CASSPLMNTEAFF
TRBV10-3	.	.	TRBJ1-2	TGTGCCATCAGTGAACGCCAGAACTATGGCTACACCTTC	CAISERQNYGYTF
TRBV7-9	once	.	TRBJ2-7	TGTGCCAGCAGCTTAAGTCATGGTAGCGGAGCCTACGAGCAGTACTTC	CASSLSHGSGAYEQYF
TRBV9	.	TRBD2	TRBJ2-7	TGTGCCAGCAGCGTAGGGGAGGGAGACGAGCAGTACTTC	CASSVGEGDEQYF
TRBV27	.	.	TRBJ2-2	TGTGCCAGCAGCGGGAAGGGGAGTCCTACGTGGGATAAGAACACCGGGGAGCTGTTTTTT	CASSGKGSPTWDKNTGELFF
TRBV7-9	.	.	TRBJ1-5	TGTGCCAGCAGCAACCGATCGGGGCCTCAGCCCCAGCATTTT	CASSNRSGPQPQHF
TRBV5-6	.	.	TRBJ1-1	TGTGCCAGCAGCCCCTATTCGAGGGGGGGGGTCACTGAAGCTTTCTTT	CASSPYSRGGVTEAFF
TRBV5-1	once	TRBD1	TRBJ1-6	TGCGCCAGCAGCAACAGACAGGGGTCCTCCTATAATTCACCCCTCCACTTT	CASSNRQGSSYNSPLHF
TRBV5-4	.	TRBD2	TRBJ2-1	TGTGCCAGCAGCTCCGGGACTAGCGGTAGCTCCTACAATGAGCAGTTCTTC	CASSSGTSGSSYNEQFF
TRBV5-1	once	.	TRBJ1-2	TGCGCCAGCAGCACGACAGAAGACTATGGCTACACCTTC	CASSTTEDYGYTF
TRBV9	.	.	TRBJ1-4	TGTGCCAGCAGCGTAGGTTTGACTAATGAAAAACTGTTTTTT	CASSVGLTNEKLFF
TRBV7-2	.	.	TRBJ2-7	TGTGCCAGCAGCCCCACCTACGAGCAGTACTTC	CASSPTYEQYF
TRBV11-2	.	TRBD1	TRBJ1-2	TGTGCCAGCAGCTCAGGACAGGGTCAAATTAAATCTAACTATGGCTACACCTTC	CASSSGQGQIKSNYGYTF
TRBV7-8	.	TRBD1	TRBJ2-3	TGTGCCAGCAGCTTATACAGGGGGACTAGCACAGATACGCAGTATTTT	CASSLYRGTSTDTQYF
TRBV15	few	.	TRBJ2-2	TGTGCCACCAGCAGGGGGGAGGTCGGGGAGCTGTTTTTT	CATSRGEVGELFF
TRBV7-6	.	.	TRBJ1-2	TGTGCCAGCAGCGCCCGTAGAGGTTACGGCTACACCTTC	CASSARRGYGYTF
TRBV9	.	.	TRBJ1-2	TGTGCCAGCAGCCCCGGGCAGGTGCGCCCAACTATGAGCTACACCTTC	CASSPGQVRPTMSYTF
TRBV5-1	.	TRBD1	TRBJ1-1	TGCGCCAGCAGCTTGGGAACAGGGGGCACTGAAGCTTTCTTT	CASSLGTGGTEAFF
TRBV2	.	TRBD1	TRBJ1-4	TGTGCCAGCAGCCAGGGGGCGATTAATGAAAAACTGTTTTTT	CASSQGAINEKLFF
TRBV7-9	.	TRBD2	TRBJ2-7	TGTGCCAGCAGTAGCGGGGGGACTACCTACGAGCAGTACTTC	CASSSGGTTYEQYF
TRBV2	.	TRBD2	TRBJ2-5	TGTGCCAGCAGTGAGGGGTTGGGACTAGCTGTCCAGACCCAGTACTTC	CASSEGLGLAVQTQYF
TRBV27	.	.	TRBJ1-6	TGTGCCAGCAGTTATGGACGCTTTAATTCACCCCTCCACTTT	CASSYGRFNSPLHF
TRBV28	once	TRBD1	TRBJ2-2	TGTGCCAGCAGTTTATGGGACAGGGAAGGCACCGGGGAGCTGTTTTTT	CASSLWDREGTGELFF
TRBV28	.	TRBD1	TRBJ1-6	TGTGCCGGAGGGGGCATCTCCTATAATTCACCCCTCCACTTT	CAGGGISYNSPLHF
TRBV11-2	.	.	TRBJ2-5	TGTGCCAGCAGGAAGGGGCAGGGGCAGACCCAGTACTTC	CASRKGQGQTQYF
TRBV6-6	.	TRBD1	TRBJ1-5	TGTGCCAGCAGTTCCCAGACAGGGGGAAGCAATCAGCCCCAGCATTTT	CASSSQTGGSNQPQHF
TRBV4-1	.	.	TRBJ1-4	TGCGCCAGCAGCCATCCCCCCCGGGAACTGTTTTTT	CASSHPPRELFF
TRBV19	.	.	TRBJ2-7	TGTGCCACCTCCTCGAGGGAGCAGTACTTC	CATSSREQYF
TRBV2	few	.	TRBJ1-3	TGTGCCAGCGGGGAAGACCTCTCTGGAAACACCATATATTTT	CASGEDLSGNTIYF
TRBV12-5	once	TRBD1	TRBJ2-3	TGTGCTAGTGGGGCCGGGACAGAACGTCCCGATACGCAGTATTTT	CASGAGTERPDTQYF
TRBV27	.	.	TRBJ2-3	TGTGCCAGCAGTTTATTTGGGGGGGATACGCAGTATTTT	CASSLFGGDTQYF
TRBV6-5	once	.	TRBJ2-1	TGTGCCAGCAGTTTCCCCCCAGACCGCAGAGATGAGCAGTTCTTC	CASSFPPDRRDEQFF
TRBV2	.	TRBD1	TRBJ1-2	TGTGCCAGCACTACAACAGGGGGGGACACCTTC	CASTTTGGDTF
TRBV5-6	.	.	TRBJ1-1	TGTGCCAGCAGCTTTTTAACAGGGCTGGGGGGCACTGAAGCTTTCTTT	CASSFLTGLGGTEAFF
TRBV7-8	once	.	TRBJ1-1	TGTGCCAGCAGCTCATACGAGACACAGACTTATGAAGCTTTCTTT	CASSSYETQTYEAFF
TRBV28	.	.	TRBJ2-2	TGTGCCAGCAGCACCGGGGAGCTGTTTTTT	CASSTGELFF
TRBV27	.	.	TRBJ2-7	TGTGCCAGCAGTTTCGGAGGGTCCTACGAGCAGTACTTC	CASSFGGSYEQYF
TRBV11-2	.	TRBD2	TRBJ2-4	TGTGCCAGCAGCTTTGGCCTAGCGGGGGCCGAAAACATTCAGTACTTC	CASSFGLAGAENIQYF
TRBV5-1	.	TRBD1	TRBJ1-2	TGCGCCAGCAGACTCGATACAGGGGCGGTCTACTATGGCTACACCTTC	CASRLDTGAVYYGYTF
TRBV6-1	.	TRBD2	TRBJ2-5	TGTGCCATCGGTAGGGGAGGGCGAGAGACCCAGTACTTC	CAIGRGGRETQYF
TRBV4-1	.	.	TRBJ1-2	TGCGCCAGCAGCCAAGGGGCTGATGGCTACACCTTC	CASSQGADGYTF
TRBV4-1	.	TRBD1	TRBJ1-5	TGCGCCAGCAGCCCCCGCCTACAGACAGGGACCAATCAGCCCCAGCATTTT	CASSPRLQTGTNQPQHF
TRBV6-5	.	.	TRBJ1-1	TGTGCCAGCAGTTACGAAGGGACGGGTCATACTGAAGCTTTCTTT	CASSYEGTGHTEAFF
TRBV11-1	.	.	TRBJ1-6	TGTGCCAGCAGCCGCCGACAAGGGGAGCGGTCACCCCTCCACTTT	CASSRRQGERSPLHF
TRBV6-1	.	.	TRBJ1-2	TGTGCCAGCTGGGTTATGTTGCGTGGCTACACCTTC	CASWVMLRGYTF
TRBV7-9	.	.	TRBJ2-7	TGTGCCAGCAGTCCTGCGTCCTACGAGCAGTACTTC	CASSPASYEQYF
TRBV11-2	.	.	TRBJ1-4	TGTGCCAGCAGCTCATACATTGGGGGGCAGAATGAAAAACTGTTTTTT	CASSSYIGGQNEKLFF
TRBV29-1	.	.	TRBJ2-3	TGCAGCGTTGTCGGGGGAACAGATACGCAGTATTTT	CSVVGGTDTQYF
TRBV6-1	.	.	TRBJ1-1	TGTGCCAGCAGTGAAGCGGGAAGGGGGAACACTGAAGCTTTCTTT	CASSEAGRGNTEAFF
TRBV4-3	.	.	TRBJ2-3	TGCGCCAGCAGCCAAGGGCAGGGACATCTCACAGATACGCAGTATTTT	CASSQGQGHLTDTQYF